The 15 T cell receptor beta chains given below trace back to one sample, sequenced in a study of blood T cells in healthy people across ages. The authors ran a second PCR of about 7 to 11 cycles using a sample-barcoded 5' primer and a J-beta primer mix. TCRdb passed the 5' RACE reads through MiXCR, listing each CDR3 protein once. The sample includes 1.5 million to 2 million distinct CDR3 sequences, about 32% of them seen just once. The specimen sequenced was blood. The receptors were gathered from a woman in her 30s in good health.

The gene calls are TRBV6-1 and TRBJ1-1; D may be TRBD1 (5 bases). CDR3 length equals 13 residues. Germline V gives CDR1 MNHNS, CDR2 SASEGT. Trimming removed 6 bases at V and 5 bases at J, with 13 bases between. The CDR3 sequence is CASRGGRETEAFF. The CDR3, as DNA: TGTGCCAGCAGGGGGGGACGGGAAACTGAAGCTTTCTTT.

The gene calls are TRBV14 and TRBJ2-7, with 9 bases matching TRBD1. The CDR3 is 16 amino acids. CDR1 and CDR2 from the germline V gene are SGHDN and FVKESK. The junction had 9 bases not matched to a gene; V was cut back by 2 bases and J by 4 bases. The CDR3 reads CASSQLSGTGSYEQYF. The CDR3 coding sequence is TGTGCCAGCAGCCAATTGTCCGGGACAGGGAGTTACGAGCAGTACTTC.

This clonotype was recorded a few times. J is TRBJ2-1 and V is TRBV20-1; 10 nucleotides match TRBD2. Germline V gene data show CDR1 as DFQATT and CDR2 as SNEGSKA (reference sequence). The CDR3 sequence is 17 residues long. V was pared by 5 bases and J by 2 bases, with 12 bases of the junction left unmatched. CDR3 nucleotide sequence: TGCAGTGCTCCCACGTCTAGCGGGGGTTGGACCTACAATGAGCAGTTCTTC. Translating gives CSAPTSSGGWTYNEQFF.

This clonotype was picked up one time. The V gene is TRBV18, the J gene TRBJ1-2; 7 bases fit TRBD1. Trimming at V came to 3 bases and at J to 0 bases, leaving 7 bases not matched to a gene. Germline CDR1 and CDR2: KGHSH and LQKENI. This CDR3 spans 16 amino acids. CDR3 amino acids: CASSPTGTASNYGYTF. The CDR3 DNA follows: TGTGCCAGCTCACCGACCGGGACAGCATCTAACTATGGCTACACCTTC.

This clonotype was detected only a few times. This rearrangement joins TRBV10-1 to TRBJ2-2; D is uncertain. The CDR3 extends over 13 amino acids. Germline CDR1 and CDR2: WNHNN and SYGVQD (reference sequence). V was clipped by 7 bases and J by 7 bases, with 13 bases between them. The DNA for the CDR3 is TGCGCCAGCAAGGTCGGTCCGGGCGGGGAGCTGTTTTTT. Residues: CASKVGPGGELFF.

This clonotype was recorded many times. CDR3 nucleotides: TGCAGCACCCAAGAGGGGCCCCACGAGCAGTACTTC. Protein product: CSTQEGPHEQYF. The chain employs TRBV29-1 and TRBJ2-7, with D perhaps given as TRBD1 or TRBD2 (5 bases each). V dropped 8 bases and J dropped 5 bases, with 16 bases sitting between them. The CDR3 has 12 amino acids. The germline V gene encodes CDR1 SQVTM and CDR2 ANQGSEA.

This clonotype was picked up a small number of times. The chain is built from TRBV10-3 and TRBJ2-1, with D maybe TRBD1 (6 bases). The V and J ends lost 7 bases and 6 bases respectively, with 16 bases between them. The CDR3 loop spans 14 amino acids. Germline assignment: CDR1 ENHRY and CDR2 SYGVKD. The CDR3 region is CAIKGESVVNEQFF. In DNA form, the CDR3 reads TGTGCCATCAAGGGGGAATCAGTCGTCAATGAGCAGTTCTTC.

In its sample, this clonotype was seen a few times. This sequence joins TRBV27 and TRBJ2-1; TRBD2 matches at 9 bases. CDR1 and CDR2 (germline): MNHEY, SMNVEV (reference sequence). This CDR3 comprises 15 residues. The V gene end was trimmed by 8 bases and the J gene end by 2 bases; junction bases not matched to a gene: 7. CDR3 nucleotides: TGTGCCAGCGGGAGTGGCGGGAGGGCCTACAATGAGCAGTTCTTC. Translated: CASGSGGRAYNEQFF.

Points on this clonotype: Its ends do not fully match the called genes, so a read error is possible. The rearrangement joins TRBV20-1 to TRBJ1-5; D gene ambiguous. Looked up from germline, CDR1 is DFQATT and CDR2 is SNEGSKA (reference sequence). The CDR3 contains 14 residues. CDR3 residues: CSARDPGRRQPKHF. Written as DNA, the CDR3 is TGCAGTGCTAGAGACCCCGGCCGGCGCCAGCCCAAGCATTTT.

The chain joins TRBV28 to TRBJ1-1; the D gene is possibly TRBD1 (6 bases). The length of the CDR3 is 17 residues. CDR1 is MDHEN and CDR2 is SYDVKM in the germline V gene. V shed 6 bases and J shed 7 bases, with 27 bases lying between them. Written as DNA, the CDR3 is TGTGCCAGCAGCCTCGGGGGGACACCCATGCCTCCTATTGAAGCTTTCTTT. It translates to CASSLGGTPMPPIEAFF.

This sequence joins TRBV7-9 and TRBJ2-2, with 9 nucleotides matching TRBD1. There are 12 residues in the CDR3. V shed 5 bases and J 11 bases; nucleotides not matched to a gene: 3. CDR1 and CDR2 (germline): SEHNR, FQNEAQ (reference sequence). The DNA of the CDR3 is TGTGCCAGCAGCGGGACAGGGAACGAGCTGTTTTTT. It translates to CASSGTGNELFF.

This chain connects TRBV21-1 to TRBJ1-2; the D segment call TRBD1 is taken from the table without a DNA check. TRBV21-1 is recorded as a pseudogene. CDR3 length: 17 amino acids. The CDR3 sequence: CASSLRDRGPCDYGYTF. The DNA for the CDR3 is TGTGCCAGCAGCCTCAGGGACAGGGGGCCTTGTGACTATGGCTACACCTTC.

The CDR3 DNA is TGCAGTGCTAGAGAAAGGGCCTCCTACAATGAGCAGTTCTTC. As protein: CSARERASYNEQFF. The chain carries TRBV20-1 and TRBJ2-1; D is ambiguous. This CDR3 has 14 amino acids. The germline V gene has CDR1 DFQATT and CDR2 SNEGSKA (reference sequence). V lost 0 bases, J lost 0 bases, and 6 bases lay in between.

V usage is TRBV14 and J usage is TRBJ2-1; the D is unclear. V shed 2 bases and J shed 4 bases, with 3 bases lying between them. Germline assignment: CDR1 SGHDN and CDR2 FVKESK. This CDR3 spans 12 amino acids. In DNA form, the CDR3 reads TGTGCCAGCAGCCAATGGTACAATGAGCAGTTCTTC. It yields the protein CASSQWYNEQFF.

J is TRBJ1-1 and V is TRBV12-5; D call uncertain. The germline V and J ends were trimmed by 5 bases and 3 bases, with 10 bases remaining between them. The CDR3 is 13 residues long. Germline V gene sequence: CDR1 LGHNT, CDR2 FRNRAP. The CDR3 is CASGLARDTEAFF. In DNA, the CDR3 is TGTGCTAGTGGTCTGGCAAGAGACACTGAAGCTTTCTTT.